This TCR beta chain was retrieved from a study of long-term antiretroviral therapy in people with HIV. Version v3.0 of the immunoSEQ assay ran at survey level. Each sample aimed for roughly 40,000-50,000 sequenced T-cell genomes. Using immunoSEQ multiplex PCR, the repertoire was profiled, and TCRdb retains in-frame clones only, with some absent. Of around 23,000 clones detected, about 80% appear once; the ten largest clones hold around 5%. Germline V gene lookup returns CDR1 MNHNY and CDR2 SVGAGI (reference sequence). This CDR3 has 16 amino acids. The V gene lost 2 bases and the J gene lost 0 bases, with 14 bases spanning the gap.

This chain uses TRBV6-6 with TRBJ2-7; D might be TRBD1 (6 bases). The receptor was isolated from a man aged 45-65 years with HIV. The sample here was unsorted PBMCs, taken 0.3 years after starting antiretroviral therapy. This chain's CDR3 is CASSYPSRGHSYEQYF. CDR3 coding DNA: TGTGCCAGCAGTTACCCTAGCAGGGGACACTCCTACGAGCAGTACTTC.